The 3 T cell receptor beta chains reported below all come from one sample, sequenced in a study of T cell responses to AZD1222 COVID-19 vaccine listed by TCRdb under 2021. The meaning of the sample's time point label: about 28 days (+/-7) after the second vaccine dose. The library was built by means of the immunoSEQ multiplex PCR assay. Not all clones reach the TCRdb copy of this immuneACCESS table, which keeps in-frame sequences only. Checked studies attribute under half of the gap to unresolved V genes and leave the rest unexplained. Counted in this sample were 110,000 to 150,000 clones; roughly 90% of them appeared once. Clones ranked in the top ten supply roughly 3.3% of the sample. The sample in question was peripheral blood, obtained 28 days after the second AZD1222 dose. The source is an adult who received the AZD1222 COVID-19 vaccine.

The rearrangement joins TRBV6-5 to TRBJ1-1; D is unresolved. V was shortened by 6 bases and J by 4 bases, with 9 bases between the two germline ends. The CDR3 loop spans 12 amino acids. The germline V gene encodes CDR1 MNHEY and CDR2 SVGAGI. CDR3 coding DNA: TGTGCCAGCAGCACCAGCGGCACTGAAGCTTTCTTT. Amino acid sequence: CASSTSGTEAFF.

The CDR3 coding sequence is TGTGCCAGCAGTTACGGCAGGGGGCTCTACAATGAGCAGTTCTTC. This translates into CASSYGRGLYNEQFF. The V gene is TRBV6-5, the J gene TRBJ2-1; 8 nucleotides agree with TRBD1. This CDR3 comprises 15 residues. Looked up from germline, CDR1 is MNHEY and CDR2 is SVGAGI. V was clipped by 2 bases and J by 3 bases; unmatched bases: 3.

The genes are TRBV6-5 and TRBJ2-7; 7 bases are shared with TRBD2. With 5 bases clipped from V and 6 bases from J, the junction kept 7 bases outside the gene matches. CDR3 length: 13 residues. The germline CDR1 and CDR2 sequences are MNHEY and SVGAGI. The CDR3 DNA follows: TGTGCCAGCAGTACCCCAGGGACTATCGAGCAGTACTTC. Amino acid sequence: CASSTPGTIEQYF.